Detailed here is one TCR beta chain. A much bigger clone sits one base away, suggesting this may be a read error. The data derive from a study of kidney transplant recipient with SARS-CoV-2 infection. Via MiXCR, TCRdb re-called the reads, giving one row per CDR3 protein. Of fewer than 250,000 distinct CDR3 sequences listed, more than 25% were seen once; the top ten hold less than 8.5%. In germline, CDR1 is SGHRS, CDR2 YFSETQ. CDR3 length: 14 amino acids. The chain is built from TRBV5-1 and TRBJ2-5; TRBD1 or TRBD2 may be the D gene (5 bases each). The sequencing here drew on a blood sample, taken at baseline and on roughly day 120 from a kidney transplant recipient. The clonotype was recovered from a male patient aged 25 to 39 who had COVID-19 and was a kidney transplant recipient. These T cells may partly come from the graft donor. The CDR3 bases are TGCGCCAGCAGCTTGGAAGGCAGGGTAGGGACCCAGCACTTC. This translates into CASSLEGRVGTQHF.